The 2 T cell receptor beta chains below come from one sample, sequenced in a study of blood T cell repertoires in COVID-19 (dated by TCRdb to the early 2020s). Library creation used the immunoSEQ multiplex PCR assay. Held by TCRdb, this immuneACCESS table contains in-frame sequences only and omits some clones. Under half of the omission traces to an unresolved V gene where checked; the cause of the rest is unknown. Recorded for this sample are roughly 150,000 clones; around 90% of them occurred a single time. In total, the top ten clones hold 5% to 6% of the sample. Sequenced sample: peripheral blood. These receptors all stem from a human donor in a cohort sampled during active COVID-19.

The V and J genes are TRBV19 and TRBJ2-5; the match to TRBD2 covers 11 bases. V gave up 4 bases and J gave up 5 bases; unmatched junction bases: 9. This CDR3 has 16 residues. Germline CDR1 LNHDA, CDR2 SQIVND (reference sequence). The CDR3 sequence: CASSSPTSGRLETQYF. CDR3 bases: TGTGCCAGTAGTAGCCCCACTAGCGGGAGATTGGAGACCCAGTACTTC.

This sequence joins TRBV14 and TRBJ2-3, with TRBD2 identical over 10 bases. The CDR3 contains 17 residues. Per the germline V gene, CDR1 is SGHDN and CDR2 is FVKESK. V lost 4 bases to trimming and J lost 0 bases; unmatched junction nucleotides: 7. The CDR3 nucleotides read TGTGCCAGCAGCCCCCGCCTAGCGGGGGTTAGCACAGATACGCAGTATTTT. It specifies CASSPRLAGVSTDTQYF.